This T cell receptor (beta chain) was retrieved from a study of shared clonotypes between healthy human individuals. The study, taken as a whole, reports: In general, naive subsets displayed greater estimated richness than memory subsets did. Few donors restricted represented genetic and exposure-history diversity.

As to this clone: What it recognizes is unknown.

All of the donors resided in Nashville, Tennessee, and each was a Caucasian adult. The protocol was immunoSEQ multiplex PCR, while the TCRdb copy is restricted to in-frame clones and leaves out a portion. Counted here are some 1 million clones, approximately 76% occurring once; the ten biggest clones make up approximately 1.3%. The CDR3 extends over 14 amino acids. The ends lost 7 bases at V and 2 bases at J; junction bases unmatched: 6. Germline-derived CDR1 and CDR2 are MNHNS and SASEGT. This chain uses TRBV6-1 with TRBJ2-7; 9 positions match TRBD1. The sample comprised memory CD4+ T cells sorted from blood. Described subset: CD45RA-negative fraction. The sequence was collected from a man younger than 30 in good health. For the CDR3, the DNA is TGTGCCAGCACCCGAGGGACAGGGACCTACGAGCAGTACTTC. This gives the protein CASTRGTGTYEQYF.